Listed below are T cell receptor beta chains from one sample, sequenced in a study of blood T cell repertoires in COVID-19. Produced via immunoSEQ multiplex PCR; TCRdb's table is partial and in-frame only. This sample has 150,000 to 200,000 clones, with about 80% found just once. Sequenced input: peripheral blood. All receptors derive from a human donor with acute or convalescent COVID-19. The donor label of this sample is uncertain. CDR3s include the opening cysteine and the closing phenylalanine or tryptophan. The D gene is left open where the match is weak. The size entry is marked missing in some rows and otherwise reads once, few, many or a size class.

cdr3_aa cdr3_nt clone_size j_call v_call cdr3_length d_call
CASSQDREGKDTQYF TGTGCCAGCAGTCAGGACAGGGAAGGCAAAGATACGCAGTATTTT NA TRBJ2-3 TRBV28 15 TRBD1
CASSVELDTNSGNTIYF TGTGCCAGCAGCGTAGAGTTGGACACCAACTCTGGAAACACCATATATTTT NA TRBJ1-3 TRBV9 17 NA
CASSSDYGTSNSPLHF TGTGCCAGCAGCTCTGACTACGGGACAAGTAATTCACCCCTCCACTTT NA TRBJ1-6 TRBV9 16 NA
CASSQGRQPLLEQYF TGTGCCAGCAGCCAGGGCCGGCAGCCGCTATTGGAGCAGTACTTC NA TRBJ2-7 TRBV7-2 15 NA
CASTSFPYSGNTIYF TGTGCCAGCACTTCCTTCCCTTACTCTGGAAACACCATATATTTT NA TRBJ1-3 TRBV28 15 NA
CASSPVGGGRGHGYTF TGTGCCAGCAGCCCCGTTGGGGGGGGGCGCGGTCATGGCTACACCTTC NA TRBJ1-2 TRBV7-8 16 NA
CASSLGAGVDTQYF TGCGCCAGCAGCTTGGGGGCGGGAGTCGATACGCAGTATTTT once TRBJ2-3 TRBV5-1 14 TRBD2
CASSFLGQGATEQYF TGTGCCAGCAGTTTTCTAGGACAGGGGGCGACCGAGCAGTACTTC NA TRBJ2-7 TRBV28 15 TRBD1
CASRPGTSPDTQYF TGTGCCAGCAGACCCGGGACTAGCCCGGATACGCAGTATTTT NA TRBJ2-3 TRBV28 14 TRBD2
CASSSRQGRPRGDTQYF TGCGCCAGCAGCTCCCGACAGGGCCGTCCCCGGGGAGATACGCAGTATTTT NA TRBJ2-3 TRBV5-1 17 TRBD1
CALRGLVTEAFF TGTGCCTTAAGGGGGCTGGTAACTGAAGCTTTCTTT NA TRBJ1-1 TRBV30 12 TRBD1
CASSQEQGQQPQHF TGTGCCAGCAGCCAAGAACAGGGCCAACAGCCCCAGCATTTT NA TRBJ1-5 TRBV3-1/TRBV3-2 14 NA
CASSGPGTGSNQPQHF TGTGCCAGCAGTGGCCCCGGGACAGGGTCCAATCAGCCCCAGCATTTT few TRBJ1-5 TRBV6-1 16 TRBD1